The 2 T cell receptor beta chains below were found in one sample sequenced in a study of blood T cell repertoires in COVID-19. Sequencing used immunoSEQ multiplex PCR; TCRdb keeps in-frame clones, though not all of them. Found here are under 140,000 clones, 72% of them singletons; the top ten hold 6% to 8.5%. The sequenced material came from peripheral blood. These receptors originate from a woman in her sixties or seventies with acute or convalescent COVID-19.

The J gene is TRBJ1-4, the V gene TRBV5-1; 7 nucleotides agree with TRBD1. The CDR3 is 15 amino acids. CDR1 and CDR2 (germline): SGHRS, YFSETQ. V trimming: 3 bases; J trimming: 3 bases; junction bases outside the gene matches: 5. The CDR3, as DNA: TGCGCCAGCAGCTCACAGGGGTCCGCTAATGAAAAACTGTTTTTT. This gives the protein CASSSQGSANEKLFF.

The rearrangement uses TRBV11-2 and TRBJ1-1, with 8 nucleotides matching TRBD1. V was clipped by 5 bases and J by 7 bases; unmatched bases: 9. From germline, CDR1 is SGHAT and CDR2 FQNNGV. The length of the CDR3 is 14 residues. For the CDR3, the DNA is TGTGCCAGCAGCGCAACGGACAGGGACCTTGAAGCTTTCTTT. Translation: CASSATDRDLEAFF.